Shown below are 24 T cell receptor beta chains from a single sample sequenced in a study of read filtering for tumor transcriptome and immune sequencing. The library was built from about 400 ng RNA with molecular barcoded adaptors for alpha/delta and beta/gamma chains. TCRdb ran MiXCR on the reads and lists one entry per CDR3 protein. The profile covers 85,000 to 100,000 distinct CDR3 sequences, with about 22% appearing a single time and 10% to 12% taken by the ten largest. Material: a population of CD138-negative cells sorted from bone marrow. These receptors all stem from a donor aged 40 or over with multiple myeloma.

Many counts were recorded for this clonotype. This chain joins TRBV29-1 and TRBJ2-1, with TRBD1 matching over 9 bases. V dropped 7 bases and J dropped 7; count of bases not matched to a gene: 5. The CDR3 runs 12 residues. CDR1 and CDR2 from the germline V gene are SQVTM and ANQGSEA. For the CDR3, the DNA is TGCAGCGGAGGACAGGGGAGAAATGAGCAGTTCTTC. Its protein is CSGGQGRNEQFF.

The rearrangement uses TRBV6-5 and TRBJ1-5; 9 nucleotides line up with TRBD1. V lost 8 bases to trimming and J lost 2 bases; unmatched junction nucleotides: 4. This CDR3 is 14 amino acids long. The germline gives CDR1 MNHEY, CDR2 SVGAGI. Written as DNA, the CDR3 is TGTGCCAGCGGGTGGACAGGGGGCAATCAGCCCCAGCATTTT. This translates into CASGWTGGNQPQHF.

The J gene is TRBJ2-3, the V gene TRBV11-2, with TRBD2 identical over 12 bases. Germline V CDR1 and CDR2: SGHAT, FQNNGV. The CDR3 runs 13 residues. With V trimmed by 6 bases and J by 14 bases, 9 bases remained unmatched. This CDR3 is CASRYWTSGVRYF. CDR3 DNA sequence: TGTGCCAGCAGATACTGGACTAGCGGGGTTCGGTATTTT. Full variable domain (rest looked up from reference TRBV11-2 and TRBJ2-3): EAGVAQSPRYKIIEKRQSVAFWCNPISGHATLYWYQQILGQGPKLLIQFQNNGVVDDSQLPKDRFSAERLKGVDSTLKIQPAKLEDSAVYLCASRYWTSGVRYFGPGTRLTVL.

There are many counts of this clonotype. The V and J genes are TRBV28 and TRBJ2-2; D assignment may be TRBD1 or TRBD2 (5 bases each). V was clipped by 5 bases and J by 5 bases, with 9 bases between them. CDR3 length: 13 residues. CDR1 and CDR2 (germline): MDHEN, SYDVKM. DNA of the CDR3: TGTGCCAGCAGTACGAGGGGAACCGGGGAGCTGTTTTTT. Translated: CASSTRGTGELFF.

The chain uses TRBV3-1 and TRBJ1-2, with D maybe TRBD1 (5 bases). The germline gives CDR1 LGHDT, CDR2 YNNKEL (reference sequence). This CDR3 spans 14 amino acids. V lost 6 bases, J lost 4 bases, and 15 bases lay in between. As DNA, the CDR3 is TGTGCCAGCAGGCCTTCCCGGGACGGCTATGGCTACACCTTC. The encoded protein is CASRPSRDGYGYTF. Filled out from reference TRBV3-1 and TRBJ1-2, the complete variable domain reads DTAVSQTPKYLVTQMGNDKSIKCEQNLGHDTMYWYKQDSKKFLKIMFSYNNKELIINETVPNRFSPKSPDKAHLNLHINSLELGDSAVYFCASRPSRDGYGYTFGSGTRLTVV.

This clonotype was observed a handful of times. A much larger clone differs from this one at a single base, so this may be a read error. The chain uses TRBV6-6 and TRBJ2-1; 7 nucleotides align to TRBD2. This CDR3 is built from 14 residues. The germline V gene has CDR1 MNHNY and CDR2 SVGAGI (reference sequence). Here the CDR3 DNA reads TGTGCCAGCAGTACAAGGACTAGAGAGAATGAGCAGCTCTTC. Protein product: CASSTRTRENEQLF.

The CDR3 loop is CASSLDGGYEQYF. DNA for the CDR3: TGTGCCAGCAGCTTGGACGGGGGCTACGAGCAGTACTTC. The V and J genes are TRBV7-2 and TRBJ2-7; TRBD2 is a possible D gene (6 bases). CDR1 and CDR2 from the germline V gene are SGHTA and FQGNSA. V lost 3 bases to trimming and J lost 3 bases, with 9 bases between them. This CDR3 spans 13 amino acids.

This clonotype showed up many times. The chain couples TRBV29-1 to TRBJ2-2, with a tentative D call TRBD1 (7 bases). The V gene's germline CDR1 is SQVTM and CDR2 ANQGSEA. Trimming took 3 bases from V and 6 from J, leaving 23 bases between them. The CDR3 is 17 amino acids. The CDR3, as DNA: TGCAGCGTTGAGGACCGCGGGGACAGTTCCGTCGCCGGGGAGCTGTTTTTT. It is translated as CSVEDRGDSSVAGELFF.

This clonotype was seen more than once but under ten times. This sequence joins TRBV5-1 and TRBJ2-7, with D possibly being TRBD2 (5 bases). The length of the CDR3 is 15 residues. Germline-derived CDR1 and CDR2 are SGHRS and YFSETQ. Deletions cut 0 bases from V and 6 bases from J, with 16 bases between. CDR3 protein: CASSLAEVSGSEQYF. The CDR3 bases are TGCGCCAGCAGCTTGGCCGAGGTCTCGGGGAGCGAGCAGTACTTC.

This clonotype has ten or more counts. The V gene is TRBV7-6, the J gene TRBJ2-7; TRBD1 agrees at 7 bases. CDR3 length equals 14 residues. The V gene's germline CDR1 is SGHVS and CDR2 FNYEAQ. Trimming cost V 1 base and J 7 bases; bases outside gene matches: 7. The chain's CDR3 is CASSLDRGPGEQYF. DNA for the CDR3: TGTGCCAGCAGCTTAGACAGGGGACCGGGGGAGCAGTACTTC.

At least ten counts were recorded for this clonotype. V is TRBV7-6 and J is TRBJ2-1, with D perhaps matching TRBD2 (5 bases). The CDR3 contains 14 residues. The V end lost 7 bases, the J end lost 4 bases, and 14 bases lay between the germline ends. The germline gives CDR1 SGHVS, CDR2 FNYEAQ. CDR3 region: CASTRSTGYNEQFF. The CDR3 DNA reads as TGTGCCAGCACCAGATCGACGGGGTACAATGAGCAGTTCTTC. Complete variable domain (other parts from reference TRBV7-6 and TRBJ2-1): GAGVSQSPRYKVTKRGQDVALRCDPISGHVSLYWYRQALGQGPEFLTYFNYEAQQDKSGLPNDRFSAERPEGSISTLTIQRTEQRDSAMYRCASTRSTGYNEQFFGPGTRLTVL.

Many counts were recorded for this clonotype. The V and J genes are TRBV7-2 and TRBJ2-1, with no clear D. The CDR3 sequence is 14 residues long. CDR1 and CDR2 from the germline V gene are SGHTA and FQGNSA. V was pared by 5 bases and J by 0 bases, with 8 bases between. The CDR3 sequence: CASSDSSSYNEQFF. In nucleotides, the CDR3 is TGTGCCAGCAGCGATTCCTCCTCCTACAATGAGCAGTTCTTC.

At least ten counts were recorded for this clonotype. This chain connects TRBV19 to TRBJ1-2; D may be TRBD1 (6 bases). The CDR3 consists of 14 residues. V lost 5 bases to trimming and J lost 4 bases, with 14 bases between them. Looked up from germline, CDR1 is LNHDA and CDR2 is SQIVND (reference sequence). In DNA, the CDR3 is TGTGCCAGTAGTTCCTCTGGACAGCTCTATGGCTACACCTTC. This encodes CASSSSGQLYGYTF.

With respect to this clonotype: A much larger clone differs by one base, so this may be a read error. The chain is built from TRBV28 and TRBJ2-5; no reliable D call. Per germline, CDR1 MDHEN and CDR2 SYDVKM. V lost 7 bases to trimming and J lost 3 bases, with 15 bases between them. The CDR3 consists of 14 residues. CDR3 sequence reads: CASNPADGKETQYF. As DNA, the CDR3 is TGTGCCAGCAACCCGGCGGACGGAAAAGAGACCCAGTACTTC.

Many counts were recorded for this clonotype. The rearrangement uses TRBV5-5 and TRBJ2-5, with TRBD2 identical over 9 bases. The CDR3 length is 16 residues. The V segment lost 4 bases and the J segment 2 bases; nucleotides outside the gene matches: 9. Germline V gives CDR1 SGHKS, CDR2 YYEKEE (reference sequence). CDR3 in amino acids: CASSLSVAGGQETQYF. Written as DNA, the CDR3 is TGTGCCAGCAGCCTATCGGTTGCGGGGGGGCAAGAGACCCAGTACTTC. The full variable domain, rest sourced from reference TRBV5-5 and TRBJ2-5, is DAGVTQSPTHLIKTRGQQVTLRCSPISGHKSVSWYQQVLGQGPQFIFQYYEKEERGRGNFPDRFSARQFPNYSSELNVNALLLGDSALYLCASSLSVAGGQETQYFGPGTRLLVL.

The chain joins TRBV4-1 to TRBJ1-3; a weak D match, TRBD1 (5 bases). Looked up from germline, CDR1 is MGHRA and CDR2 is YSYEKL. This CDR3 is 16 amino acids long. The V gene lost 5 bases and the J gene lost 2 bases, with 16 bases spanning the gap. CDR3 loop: CASSLFYGTAGNTIYF. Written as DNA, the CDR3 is TGCGCCAGCAGCTTATTTTACGGGACGGCTGGAAACACCATATATTTT.

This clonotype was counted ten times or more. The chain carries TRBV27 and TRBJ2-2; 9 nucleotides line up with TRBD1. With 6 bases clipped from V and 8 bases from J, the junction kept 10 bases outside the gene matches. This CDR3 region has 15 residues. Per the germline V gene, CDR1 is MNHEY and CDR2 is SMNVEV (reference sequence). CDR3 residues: CASSLMTGGLGELFF. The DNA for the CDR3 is TGTGCCAGCAGCCTTATGACAGGGGGGCTTGGGGAGCTGTTTTTT.

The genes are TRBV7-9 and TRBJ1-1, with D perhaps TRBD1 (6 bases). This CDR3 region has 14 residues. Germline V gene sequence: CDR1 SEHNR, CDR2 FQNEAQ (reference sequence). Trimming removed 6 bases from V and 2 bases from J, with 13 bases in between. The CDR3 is CASSSGGPNTEAFF. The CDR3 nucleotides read TGTGCCAGCAGTTCCGGGGGGCCTAACACTGAAGCTTTCTTT. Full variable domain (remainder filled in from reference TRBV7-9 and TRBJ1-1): DTGVSQNPRHKITKRGQNVTFRCDPISEHNRLYWYRQTLGQGPEFLTYFQNEAQLEKSRLLSDRFSAERPKGSFSTLEIQRTEQGDSAMYLCASSSGGPNTEAFFGQGTRLTVV.

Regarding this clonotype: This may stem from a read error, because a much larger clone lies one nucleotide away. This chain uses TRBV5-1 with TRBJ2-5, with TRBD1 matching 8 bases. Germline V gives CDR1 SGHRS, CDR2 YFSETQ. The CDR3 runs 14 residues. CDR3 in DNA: TGCGCCAGCAGCTTAACAGGGGGAGCGGAGATCCAGTACTTC. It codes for CASSLTGGAEIQYF.

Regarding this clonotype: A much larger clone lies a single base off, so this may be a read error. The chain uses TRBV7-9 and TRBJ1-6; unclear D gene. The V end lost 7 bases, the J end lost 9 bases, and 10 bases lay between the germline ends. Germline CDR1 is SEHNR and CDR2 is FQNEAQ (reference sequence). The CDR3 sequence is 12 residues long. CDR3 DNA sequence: TGTGCCAGCACCCCGGGGAGTTCACCCCTCCACTTT. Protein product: CASTPGSSPLHF.

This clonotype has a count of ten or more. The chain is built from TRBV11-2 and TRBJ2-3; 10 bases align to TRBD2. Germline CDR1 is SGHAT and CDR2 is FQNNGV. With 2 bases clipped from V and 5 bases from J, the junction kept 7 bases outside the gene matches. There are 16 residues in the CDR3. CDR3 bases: TGTGCCAGCAGCTTAAAACTAGCGGGGAGGCAAGATACGCAGTATTTT. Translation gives CASSLKLAGRQDTQYF.

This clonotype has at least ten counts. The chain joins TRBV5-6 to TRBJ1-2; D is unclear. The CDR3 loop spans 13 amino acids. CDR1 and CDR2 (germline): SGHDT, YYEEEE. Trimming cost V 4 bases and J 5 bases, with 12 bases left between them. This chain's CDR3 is CASSPGRSYGYTF. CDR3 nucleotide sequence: TGTGCCAGCAGCCCCGGACGGAGTTATGGCTACACCTTC.

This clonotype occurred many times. Here the CDR3 reads CASSPWGSYEQYF. The CDR3, as DNA: TGTGCCAGCAGTCCTTGGGGGTCCTACGAGCAGTACTTC. The rearrangement joins TRBV7-9 to TRBJ2-7; D possibly matches TRBD1 or TRBD2 (5 bases each). This CDR3 region has 13 residues. The V end was cut by 6 bases, the J end by 1 base, with 10 bases between. Per germline, CDR1 SEHNR and CDR2 FQNEAQ (reference sequence).

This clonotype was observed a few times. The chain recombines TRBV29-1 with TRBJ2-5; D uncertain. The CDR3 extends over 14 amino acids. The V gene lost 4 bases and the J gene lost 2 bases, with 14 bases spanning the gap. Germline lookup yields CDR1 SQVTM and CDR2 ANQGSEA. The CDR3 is CSVVFKETQETQYF. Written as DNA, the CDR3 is TGCAGCGTTGTATTTAAAGAAACACAAGAGACCCAGTACTTC.